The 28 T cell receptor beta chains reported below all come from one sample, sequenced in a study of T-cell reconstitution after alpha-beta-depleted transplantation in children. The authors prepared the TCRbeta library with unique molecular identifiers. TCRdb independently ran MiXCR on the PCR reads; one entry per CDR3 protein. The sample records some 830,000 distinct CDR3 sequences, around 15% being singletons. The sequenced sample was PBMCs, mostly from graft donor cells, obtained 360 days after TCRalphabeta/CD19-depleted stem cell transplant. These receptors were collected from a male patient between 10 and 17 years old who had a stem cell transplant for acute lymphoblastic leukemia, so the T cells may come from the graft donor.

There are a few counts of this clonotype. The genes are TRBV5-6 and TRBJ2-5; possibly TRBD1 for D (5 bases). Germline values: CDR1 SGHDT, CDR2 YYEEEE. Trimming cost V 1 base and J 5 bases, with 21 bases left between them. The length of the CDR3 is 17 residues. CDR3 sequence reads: CASSLKGAIRLWETQYF. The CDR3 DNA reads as TGTGCCAGCAGCTTGAAAGGGGCGATCCGCCTCTGGGAGACCCAGTACTTC.

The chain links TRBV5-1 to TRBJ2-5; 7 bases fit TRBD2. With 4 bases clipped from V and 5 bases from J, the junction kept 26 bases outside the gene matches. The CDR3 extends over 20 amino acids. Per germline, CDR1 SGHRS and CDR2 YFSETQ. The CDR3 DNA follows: TGCGCCAGCAGCCCGCAAATCGGGGGACCTCCGCAAGACGGGAGGGAGACCCAGTACTTC. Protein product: CASSPQIGGPPQDGRETQYF.

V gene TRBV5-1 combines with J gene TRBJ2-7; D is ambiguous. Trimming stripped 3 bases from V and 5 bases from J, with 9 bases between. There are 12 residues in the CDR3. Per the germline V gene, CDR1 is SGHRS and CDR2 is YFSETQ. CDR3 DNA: TGCGCCAGCAGCTCGCCAGCCGACGAGCAGTACTTC. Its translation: CASSSPADEQYF. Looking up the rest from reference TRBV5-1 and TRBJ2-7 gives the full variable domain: KAGVTQTPRYLIKTRGQQVTLSCSPISGHRSVSWYQQTPGQGLQFLFEYFSETQRNKGNFPGRFSGRQFSNSRSEMNVSTLELGDSALYLCASSSPADEQYFGPGTRLTVT.

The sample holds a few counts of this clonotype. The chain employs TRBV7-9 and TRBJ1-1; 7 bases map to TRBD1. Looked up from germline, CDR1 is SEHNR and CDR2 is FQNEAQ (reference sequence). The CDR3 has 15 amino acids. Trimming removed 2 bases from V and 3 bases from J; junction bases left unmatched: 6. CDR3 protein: CASSLPEGAYTEAFF. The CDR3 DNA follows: TGTGCCAGCAGCTTACCCGAGGGGGCTTACACTGAAGCTTTCTTT.

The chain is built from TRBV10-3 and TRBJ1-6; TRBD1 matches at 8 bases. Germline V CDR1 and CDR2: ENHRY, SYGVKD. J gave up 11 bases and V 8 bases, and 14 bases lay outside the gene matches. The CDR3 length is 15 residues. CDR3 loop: CAIFTRQGYLPPLHF. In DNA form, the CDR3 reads TGTGCCATCTTCACGCGACAGGGGTACTTACCACCCCTCCACTTT.

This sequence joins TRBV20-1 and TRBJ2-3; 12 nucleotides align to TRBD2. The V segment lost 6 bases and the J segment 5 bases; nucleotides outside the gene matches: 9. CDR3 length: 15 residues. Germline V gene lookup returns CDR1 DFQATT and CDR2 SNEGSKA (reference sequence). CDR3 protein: CSAPPRLAGEDTQYF. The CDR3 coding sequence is TGCAGTGCCCCACCAAGACTAGCGGGAGAAGATACGCAGTATTTT.

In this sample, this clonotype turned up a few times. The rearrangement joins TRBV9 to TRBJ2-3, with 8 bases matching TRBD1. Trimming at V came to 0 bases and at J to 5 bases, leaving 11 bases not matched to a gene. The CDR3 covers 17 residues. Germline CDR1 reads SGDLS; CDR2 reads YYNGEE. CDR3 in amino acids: CASSVVSGGPVGDTQYF. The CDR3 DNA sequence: TGTGCCAGCAGCGTAGTATCAGGGGGCCCAGTGGGAGATACGCAGTATTTT.

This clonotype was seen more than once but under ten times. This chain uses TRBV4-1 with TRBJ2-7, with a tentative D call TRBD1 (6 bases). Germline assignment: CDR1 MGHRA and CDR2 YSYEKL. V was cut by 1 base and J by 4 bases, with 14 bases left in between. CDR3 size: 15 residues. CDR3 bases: TGCGCCAGCAGCCAAGGAGACAGGAGGATGTACGAGCAGTACTTC. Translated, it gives CASSQGDRRMYEQYF.

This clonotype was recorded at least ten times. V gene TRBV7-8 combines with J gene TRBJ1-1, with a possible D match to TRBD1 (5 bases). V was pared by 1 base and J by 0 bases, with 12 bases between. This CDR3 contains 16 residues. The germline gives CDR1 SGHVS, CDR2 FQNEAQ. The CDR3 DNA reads TGTGCCAGCAGCTTAGAGGCAGGGTGGATGAACACTGAAGCTTTCTTT. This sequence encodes CASSLEAGWMNTEAFF. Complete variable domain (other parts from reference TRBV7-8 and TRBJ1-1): GAGVSQSPRYKVAKRGQDVALRCDPISGHVSLFWYQQALGQGPEFLTYFQNEAQLDKSGLPSDRFFAERPEGSVSTLKIQRTQQEDSAVYLCASSLEAGWMNTEAFFGQGTRLTVV.

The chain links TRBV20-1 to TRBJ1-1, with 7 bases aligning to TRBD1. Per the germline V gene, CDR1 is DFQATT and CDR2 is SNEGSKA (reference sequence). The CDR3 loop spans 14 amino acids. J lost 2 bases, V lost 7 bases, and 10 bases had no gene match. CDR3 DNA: TGCAGTGGGGCCCCCGGGACAGTCAACACTGAAGCTTTCTTT. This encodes CSGAPGTVNTEAFF.

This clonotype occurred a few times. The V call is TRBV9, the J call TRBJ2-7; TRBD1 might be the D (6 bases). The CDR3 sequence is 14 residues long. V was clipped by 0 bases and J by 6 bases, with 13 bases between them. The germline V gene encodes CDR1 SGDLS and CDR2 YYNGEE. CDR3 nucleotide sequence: TGTGCCAGCAGCGTAGAGTGGGGGCGGGTCGAGCAGTACTTC. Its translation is CASSVEWGRVEQYF.

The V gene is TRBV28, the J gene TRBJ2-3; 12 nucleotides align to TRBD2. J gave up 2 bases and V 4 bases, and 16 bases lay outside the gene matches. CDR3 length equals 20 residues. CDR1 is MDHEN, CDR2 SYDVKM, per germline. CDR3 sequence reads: CASSSVTLAGGPPLTDTQYF. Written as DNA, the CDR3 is TGTGCCAGCAGTTCAGTCACCCTAGCGGGAGGGCCCCCCCTCACAGATACGCAGTATTTT.

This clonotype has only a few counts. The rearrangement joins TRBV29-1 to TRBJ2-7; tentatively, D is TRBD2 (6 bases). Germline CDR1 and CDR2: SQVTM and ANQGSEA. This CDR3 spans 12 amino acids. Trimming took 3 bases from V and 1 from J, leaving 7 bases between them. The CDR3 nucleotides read TGCAGCGTTGACGGGGGATCCTACGAGCAGTACTTC. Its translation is CSVDGGSYEQYF.

In DNA form, the CDR3 reads TGTGCCAGCGGACACAGGGGCTCGGGTGAAAAACTGTTTTTT. It encodes CASGHRGSGEKLFF. J is TRBJ1-4 and V is TRBV12-3 or TRBV12-4; 7 bases are a match to TRBD1. This CDR3 contains 14 residues. After removal of 8 bases from V and 7 bases from J, the junction contained 10 bases not matched to a gene.

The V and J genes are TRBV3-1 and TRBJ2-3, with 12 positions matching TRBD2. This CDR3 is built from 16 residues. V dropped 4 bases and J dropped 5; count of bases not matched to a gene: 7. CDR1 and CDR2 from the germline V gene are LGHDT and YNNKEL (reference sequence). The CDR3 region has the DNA TGTGCCAGCAGCCCCGGGACTAGCGGGCCGTTAGATACGCAGTATTTT. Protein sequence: CASSPGTSGPLDTQYF.

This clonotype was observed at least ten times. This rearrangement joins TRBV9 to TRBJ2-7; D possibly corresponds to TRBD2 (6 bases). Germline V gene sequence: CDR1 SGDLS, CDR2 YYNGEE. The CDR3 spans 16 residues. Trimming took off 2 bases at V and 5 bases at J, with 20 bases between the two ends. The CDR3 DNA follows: TGTGCCAGCAGCGTCTTCGGGGGAGAGAATGATAACGAGCAGTACTTC. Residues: CASSVFGGENDNEQYF. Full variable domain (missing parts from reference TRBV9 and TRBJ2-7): DSGVTQTPKHLITATGQRVTLRCSPRSGDLSVYWYQQSLDQGLQFLIQYYNGEERAKGNILERFSAQQFPDLHSELNLSSLELGDSALYFCASSVFGGENDNEQYFGPGTRLTVT.

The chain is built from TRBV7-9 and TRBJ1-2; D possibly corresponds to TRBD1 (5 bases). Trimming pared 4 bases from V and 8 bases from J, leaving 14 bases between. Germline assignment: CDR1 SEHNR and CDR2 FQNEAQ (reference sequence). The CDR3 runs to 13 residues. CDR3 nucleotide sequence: TGTGCCAGCAGCTCCTGGACATTTAGCGGCTACACCTTC. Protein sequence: CASSSWTFSGYTF.

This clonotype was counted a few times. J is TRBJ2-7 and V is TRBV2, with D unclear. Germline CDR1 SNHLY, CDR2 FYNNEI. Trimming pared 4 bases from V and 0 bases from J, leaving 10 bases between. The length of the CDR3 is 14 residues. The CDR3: CASSGLESSYEQYF. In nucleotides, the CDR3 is TGTGCCAGCAGTGGCCTCGAGAGCTCCTACGAGCAGTACTTC.

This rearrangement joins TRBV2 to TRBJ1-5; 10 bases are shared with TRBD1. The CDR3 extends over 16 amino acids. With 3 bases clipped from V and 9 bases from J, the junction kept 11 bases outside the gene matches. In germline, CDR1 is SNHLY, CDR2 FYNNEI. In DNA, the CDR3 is TGTGCCAGCAGTGAGTCTCTTCCGGGACAGGGGACGCCCCAGCATTTT. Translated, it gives CASSESLPGQGTPQHF.

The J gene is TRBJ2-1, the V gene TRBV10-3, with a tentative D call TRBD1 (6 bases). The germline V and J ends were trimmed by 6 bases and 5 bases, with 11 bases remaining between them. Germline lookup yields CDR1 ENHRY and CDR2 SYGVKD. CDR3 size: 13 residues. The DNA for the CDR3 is TGTGCCATCAGGGGGGCGGCCCACAATGAGCAGTTCTTC. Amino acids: CAIRGAAHNEQFF.

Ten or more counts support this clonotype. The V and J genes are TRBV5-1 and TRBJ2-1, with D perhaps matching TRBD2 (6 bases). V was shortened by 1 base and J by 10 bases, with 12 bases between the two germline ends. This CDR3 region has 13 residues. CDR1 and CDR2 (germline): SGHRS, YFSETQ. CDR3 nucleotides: TGCGCCAGCAGCTTGAATAGACTAGACGAGCAGTTCTTC. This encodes CASSLNRLDEQFF. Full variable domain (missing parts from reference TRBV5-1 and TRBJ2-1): KAGVTQTPRYLIKTRGQQVTLSCSPISGHRSVSWYQQTPGQGLQFLFEYFSETQRNKGNFPGRFSGRQFSNSRSEMNVSTLELGDSALYLCASSLNRLDEQFFGPGTRLTVL.

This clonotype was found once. The CDR3 protein is CATRIGAGGTQYF. The CDR3 DNA reads TGTGCCACCAGAATAGGCGCAGGGGGGACCCAGTACTTC. The rearrangement links TRBV15 to TRBJ2-5, with 7 bases aligning to TRBD1. The CDR3 length is 13 residues. V lost 6 bases and J lost 7; bases outside the gene matches: 8. Germline V gene sequence: CDR1 LNHNV, CDR2 YYDKDF (reference sequence).

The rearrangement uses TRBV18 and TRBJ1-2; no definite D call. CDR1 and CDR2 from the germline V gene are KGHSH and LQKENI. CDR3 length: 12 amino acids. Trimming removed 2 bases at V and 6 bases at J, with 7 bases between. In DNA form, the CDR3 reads TGTGCCAGCTCACCATCCCGTGATGGCTACACCTTC. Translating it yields CASSPSRDGYTF.

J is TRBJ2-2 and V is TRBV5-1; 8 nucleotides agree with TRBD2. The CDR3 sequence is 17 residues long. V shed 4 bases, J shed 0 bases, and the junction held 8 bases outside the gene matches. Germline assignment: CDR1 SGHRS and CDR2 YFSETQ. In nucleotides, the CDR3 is TGCGCCAGCAGCCCCACGCCACTAGCGGCGAACACCGGGGAGCTGTTTTTT. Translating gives CASSPTPLAANTGELFF.

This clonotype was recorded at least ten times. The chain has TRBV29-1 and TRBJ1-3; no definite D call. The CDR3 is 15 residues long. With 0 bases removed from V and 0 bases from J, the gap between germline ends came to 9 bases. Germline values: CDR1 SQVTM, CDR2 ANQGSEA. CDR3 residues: CSVEEGQLSGNTIYF. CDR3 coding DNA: TGCAGCGTTGAAGAAGGTCAGCTCTCTGGAAACACCATATATTTT.

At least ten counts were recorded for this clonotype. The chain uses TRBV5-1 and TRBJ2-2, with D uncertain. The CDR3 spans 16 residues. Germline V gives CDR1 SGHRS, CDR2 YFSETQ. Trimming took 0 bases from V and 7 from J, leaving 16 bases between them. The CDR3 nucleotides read TGCGCCAGCAGCTTGGCCACTCCTTGGGTTGACGGGGAGCTGTTTTTT. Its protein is CASSLATPWVDGELFF.

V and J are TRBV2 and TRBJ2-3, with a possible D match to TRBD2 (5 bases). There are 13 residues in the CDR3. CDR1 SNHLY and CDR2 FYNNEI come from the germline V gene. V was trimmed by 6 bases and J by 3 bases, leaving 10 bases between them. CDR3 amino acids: CASRWEFTDTQYF. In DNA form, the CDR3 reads TGTGCCAGCAGGTGGGAGTTTACAGATACGCAGTATTTT. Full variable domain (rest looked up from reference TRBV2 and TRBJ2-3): EPEVTQTPSHQVTQMGQEVILRCVPISNHLYFYWYRQILGQKVEFLVSFYNNEISEKSEIFDDQFSVERPDGSNFTLKIRSTKLEDSAMYFCASRWEFTDTQYFGPGTRLTVL.

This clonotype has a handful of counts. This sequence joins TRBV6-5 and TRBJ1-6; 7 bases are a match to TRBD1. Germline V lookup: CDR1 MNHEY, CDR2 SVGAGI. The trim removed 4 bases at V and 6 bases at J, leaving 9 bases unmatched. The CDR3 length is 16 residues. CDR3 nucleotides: TGTGCCAGCAGTTTGACAAGGGGACAGCTTAATTCACCCCTCCACTTT. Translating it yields CASSLTRGQLNSPLHF.